This TCR beta chain was sequenced in a study of identical twins. TCRdb re-called the 5' RACE reads with MiXCR, one entry per CDR3 protein. The sample records about 530,000 distinct CDR3 sequences, roughly 15% being singletons. The germline V and J ends were trimmed by 0 bases and 5 bases, with 17 bases remaining between them. CDR3 length: 16 residues. Germline assignment: CDR1 SGHDT and CDR2 YYEEEE. The sample was also linked to a second study, of yellow fever vaccine responses in identical twins.

This chain links TRBV5-6 with TRBJ2-5; D may match TRBD1 or TRBD2 (6 bases each). The sequence was obtained from a woman between 18 and 29 years old in good health. Material: CD4+ T cells sorted from blood. CDR3 loop: CASSLGTVPGGETQYF. CDR3 DNA sequence: TGTGCCAGCAGCTTGGGGACAGTTCCCGGAGGGGAGACCCAGTACTTC. Full variable domain (rest looked up from reference TRBV5-6 and TRBJ2-5): DAGVTQSPTHLIKTRGQQVTLRCSPKSGHDTVSWYQQALGQGPQFIFQYYEEEERQRGNFPDRFSGHQFPNYSSELNVNALLLGDSALYLCASSLGTVPGGETQYFGPGTRLLVL.